This TCR beta chain appears in the sequencing data of a study of early T cells in non-severe SARS-CoV-2 infection. V lost 6 bases to trimming and J lost 6 bases; unmatched junction nucleotides: 9. Germline V lookup: CDR1 SNHLY, CDR2 FYNNEI. This CDR3 is built from 15 residues. TCRdb reprocessed the 5' RACE reads with MiXCR, giving one entry per CDR3 protein. The top ten clones hold about 14% of a sample with some 71,000 distinct CDR3 sequences, about 13% of them seen once. The receptor's source is an adult who was a healthcare worker with PCR-confirmed SARS-CoV-2 infection or an uninfected control (not recorded which). This chain joins TRBV2 and TRBJ2-1, with 9 bases lining up with TRBD1. The sequenced sample was whole blood. The CDR3 coding sequence is TGTGCCAGCAGGAGGGACAGGGAGTTCTCCAATGAGCAGTTCTTC. This translates into CASRRDREFSNEQFF.